One sample yielded the 13 T cell receptor beta chains listed below, sequenced in a study of T cells in Graves' hyperthyroidism and ophthalmopathy. Amplified regions were TCR beta CDR3 sequences from RNA transcripts. The primer set for the first-round RT-PCR of the TCR CDR3 was HTBI. Using its own MiXCR run on the multiplex PCR reads, TCRdb lists one record per CDR3 protein. The sample holds roughly 400,000 distinct CDR3 sequences, about 15% seen once. Sequencing was done on a sample of blood. The receptors were gathered from a woman aged 18-29 years with Graves' hyperthyroidism that later progressed to Graves' ophthalmopathy.

This clonotype has a handful of counts. This chain links TRBV6-1 with TRBJ1-5, with 7 positions matching TRBD1. Per the germline V gene, CDR1 is MNHNS and CDR2 is SASEGT. With V trimmed by 6 bases and J by 5 bases, 7 bases remained unmatched. This CDR3 contains 14 residues. In nucleotides, the CDR3 is TGTGCCAGCAGGGGGGTAGGGGGCTATCAGCCCCAGCATTTT. Its translation: CASRGVGGYQPQHF.

This clonotype was picked up many times. This chain joins TRBV11-2 and TRBJ2-3, with D possibly matching TRBD2 (6 bases). Between the trimmed V and J ends, which lost 5 bases and 2 bases, there was a span of 17 bases. The CDR3 spans 16 residues. CDR1 SGHAT and CDR2 FQNNGV come from the germline V gene. This CDR3 reads CASSPEPAGLTDTQYF. The DNA of the CDR3 is TGTGCCAGCAGCCCAGAGCCAGCGGGCCTCACAGATACGCAGTATTTT. The full variable domain, with the rest looked up from reference TRBV11-2 and TRBJ2-3, is EAGVAQSPRYKIIEKRQSVAFWCNPISGHATLYWYQQILGQGPKLLIQFQNNGVVDDSQLPKDRFSAERLKGVDSTLKIQPAKLEDSAVYLCASSPEPAGLTDTQYFGPGTRLTVL.

In this sample, this clonotype turned up many times. V is TRBV11-2 and J is TRBJ2-7; 10 bases align to TRBD2. V was clipped by 5 bases and J by 3 bases; unmatched bases: 4. The CDR3 has 14 amino acids. Germline CDR1 and CDR2: SGHAT and FQNNGV. The CDR3 reads CASSRTSGNYEQYF. DNA for the CDR3: TGTGCCAGCAGCCGGACTAGCGGAAACTACGAGCAGTACTTC.

This clonotype was detected many times. The chain links TRBV28 to TRBJ2-5; 8 bases align to TRBD1. There are 13 residues in the CDR3. With V trimmed by 6 bases and J by 4 bases, 4 bases remained unmatched. Germline values: CDR1 MDHEN, CDR2 SYDVKM. The DNA for the CDR3 is TGTGCCAGCAGGTCAGGGGGCGGAGAGACCCAGTACTTC. Its protein product is CASRSGGGETQYF.

This clonotype was seen many times. V gene TRBV28 combines with J gene TRBJ2-7, with 7 nucleotides matching TRBD2. The CDR3 covers 13 residues. The J segment lost 0 bases and the V segment lost 6 bases, leaving 2 bases of the junction unmatched. Germline loops: CDR1 MDHEN, CDR2 SYDVKM. CDR3 in DNA: TGTGCCAGCAGGGGGGGGGGCTCCTACGAGCAGTACTTC. This translates into CASRGGGSYEQYF. The full variable domain, with the rest looked up from reference TRBV28 and TRBJ2-7, is DVKVTQSSRYLVKRTGEKVFLECVQDMDHENMFWYRQDPGLGLRLIYFSYDVKMKEKGDIPEGYSVSREKKERFSLILESASTNQTSMYLCASRGGGSYEQYFGPGTRLTVT.

This clonotype has ten or more counts. This rearrangement joins TRBV12-3 or TRBV12-4 to TRBJ1-2; 7 nucleotides match TRBD1. This CDR3 is 15 amino acids long. Losses at the gene ends were 2 bases for V and 4 bases for J; bases not matched to a gene: 7. The CDR3 sequence: CASSLIRGGFYGYTF. The CDR3 DNA reads TGTGCCAGCAGTTTAATCCGAGGGGGCTTCTATGGCTACACCTTC.

At least ten counts were recorded for this clonotype. The V call is TRBV6-1, the J call TRBJ1-1; D unclear. Germline CDR1 is MNHNS and CDR2 is SASEGT. This CDR3 contains 14 residues. Trimming removed 1 base from V and 1 base from J, with 7 bases in between. CDR3 sequence reads: CASSEVVGNTEAFF. DNA of the CDR3: TGTGCCAGCAGTGAAGTCGTCGGGAACACTGAAGCTTTCTTT.

This clonotype appeared many times. The rearrangement links TRBV20-1 to TRBJ1-3, with TRBD1 as a possible D gene (6 bases). This CDR3 contains 14 residues. V was pared by 3 bases and J by 0 bases, with 9 bases between. Germline V gene data show CDR1 as DFQATT and CDR2 as SNEGSKA (reference sequence). CDR3 loop: CSARDSLSGNTIYF. Written as DNA, the CDR3 is TGCAGTGCTAGGGACAGCCTCTCTGGAAACACCATATATTTT.

The chain carries TRBV11-2 and TRBJ1-2; 9 bases map to TRBD1. Trimming took 5 bases from V and 9 from J; bases not matched to a gene: 10. The CDR3 sequence is 14 residues long. Germline V gives CDR1 SGHAT, CDR2 FQNNGV. The CDR3 loop is CASSTLPGQGSYTF. CDR3 nucleotide sequence: TGTGCCAGCAGCACCCTCCCGGGACAGGGAAGCTACACCTTC.

This clonotype was seen at least ten times. The rearrangement links TRBV2 to TRBJ1-4, with a weak D call TRBD1 (5 bases). CDR1 and CDR2 (germline): SNHLY, FYNNEI. V was shortened by 8 bases and J by 4 bases, with 11 bases between the two germline ends. The CDR3 loop spans 13 amino acids. The CDR3: CASREGYNEKLFF. CDR3 sequence (DNA): TGTGCCAGCCGGGAGGGGTATAATGAAAAACTGTTTTTT.

This clonotype showed up many times. The J gene is TRBJ1-2, the V gene TRBV12-3 or TRBV12-4; 8 bases are a match to TRBD1. Trimming cost V 5 bases and J 4 bases; bases outside gene matches: 6. CDR3 length: 14 amino acids. CDR3 DNA: TGTGCCAGCAGTCAGGGGGCGGCGGGCTATGGCTACACCTTC. Its protein is CASSQGAAGYGYTF.

In its sample, this clonotype was seen many times. This chain uses TRBV11-2 with TRBJ2-1; 8 bases agree with TRBD2. Germline CDR1 reads SGHAT; CDR2 reads FQNNGV. CDR3 length equals 14 residues. V dropped 2 bases and J dropped 8; count of bases not matched to a gene: 5. The CDR3 here is CASSLPGGPYEQFF. The CDR3 DNA reads TGTGCCAGCAGCTTACCGGGAGGGCCCTATGAGCAGTTCTTC.

This clonotype was counted once. An end of the junction does not agree with germline; a read error may underlie this. The rearrangement joins TRBV28 to TRBJ2-1; TRBD2 matches at 7 bases. The CDR3 spans 15 residues. The germline V gene has CDR1 MDHEN and CDR2 SYDVKM. CDR3 bases: TGTGCCAGCAGTTTATACTCCAGCGGGACCAATGAGCAGCTCTTC. This sequence encodes CASSLYSSGTNEQLF.